The subject of this entry is one T cell receptor beta chain. Its antigen is as yet unknown. Germline V gene sequence: CDR1 SEHNR, CDR2 FQNEAQ (reference sequence). J was trimmed by 5 bases and V by 5 bases; bases with no gene match: 6. The CDR3 extends over 14 amino acids. The source of the sample is a study of cytomegalovirus exposure and HLA in healthy donors. Healthy bone marrow donors made up the donors. With 60 Vbeta and 13 Jbeta primers, the PCR was carried out. Assay used: immunoSEQ multiplex PCR; TCRdb lists only in-frame clones, some missing. The sample gives 150,000 to 200,000 clones, roughly 70% of which show up once; 1.8% is in the top ten. Overall study findings and caveats: In an earlier analysis, about 90% or about 30%: the productive usage of most TCR beta V segments. Among CMV-associated TCR beta chains, most appeared HLA-restricted in a later analysis. Specificity for CMV antigens was confirmed in vitro for three of the CMV-associated chains.

The sample consisted of PBMCs. This clonotype was sampled from a woman aged 25-40 years in good health and CMV-seronegative. The chain links TRBV7-9 to TRBJ1-1; 9 bases map to TRBD1. CDR3 sequence: CASSQSGTGTEAFF. CDR3 in DNA: TGTGCCAGCAGCCAGTCCGGGACAGGGACTGAAGCTTTCTTT.